The clone carrying this TCR beta chain is medium-sized (0.01 to 0.1%) within its sample. The antigen remains undetermined. The sample belongs to a study of early T cells in non-severe SARS-CoV-2 infection. Study-level results: The matching step, a VDJdb search, favored anti-spike CD8 responses and missed private and CD4 specificities.

V gave up 4 bases and J gave up 8 bases, with 11 bases separating them. The germline V gene has CDR1 SQVTM and CDR2 ANQGSEA. The CDR3 extends over 12 amino acids. TCRdb called the 5' RACE reads again in MiXCR, with one record for every CDR3 protein. Among approximately 88,000 distinct CDR3 sequences listed, roughly an eighth were seen once. This TCR was recovered from an adult who was a healthcare worker with PCR-confirmed SARS-CoV-2 infection or an uninfected control (not recorded which). The V gene is TRBV29-1, the J gene TRBJ1-4; possible D gene TRBD1, 5 bases. Sequencing used whole blood. This CDR3 reads CSVASGYEKLFF. The DNA for the CDR3 is TGCAGCGTTGCCTCAGGGTACGAAAAACTGTTTTTT.